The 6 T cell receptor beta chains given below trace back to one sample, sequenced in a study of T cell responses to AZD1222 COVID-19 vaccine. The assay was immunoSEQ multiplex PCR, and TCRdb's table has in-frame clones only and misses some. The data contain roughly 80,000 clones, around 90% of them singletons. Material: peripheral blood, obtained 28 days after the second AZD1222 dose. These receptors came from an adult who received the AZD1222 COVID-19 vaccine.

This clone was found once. The CDR3 DNA reads TGTGCCAGCAGCCCCCGGACAGGGGGTGGCTACACCTTC. Protein product: CASSPRTGGGYTF. This chain links TRBV11-2 with TRBJ1-2; 10 bases match TRBD1. The CDR3 is 13 residues long. The V and J ends lost 5 bases and 7 bases, in that order; junction bases with no gene match: 4. Germline V gene data show CDR1 as SGHAT and CDR2 as FQNNGV. Full variable domain (outside the CDR3, taken from reference TRBV11-2 and TRBJ1-2): EAGVAQSPRYKIIEKRQSVAFWCNPISGHATLYWYQQILGQGPKLLIQFQNNGVVDDSQLPKDRFSAERLKGVDSTLKIQPAKLEDSAVYLCASSPRTGGGYTFGSGTRLTVV.

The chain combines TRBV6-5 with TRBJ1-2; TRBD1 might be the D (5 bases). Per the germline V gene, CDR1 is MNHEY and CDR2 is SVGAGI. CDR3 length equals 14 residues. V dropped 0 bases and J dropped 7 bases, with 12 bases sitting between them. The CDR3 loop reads CASSYSGVRGGYTF. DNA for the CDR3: TGTGCCAGCAGTTACTCGGGGGTACGCGGTGGCTACACCTTC.

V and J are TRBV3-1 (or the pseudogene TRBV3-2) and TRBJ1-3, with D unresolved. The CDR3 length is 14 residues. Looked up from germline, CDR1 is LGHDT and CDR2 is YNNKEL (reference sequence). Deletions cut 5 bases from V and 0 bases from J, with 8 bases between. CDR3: CASSSRLSGNTIYF. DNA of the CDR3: TGTGCCAGCAGCTCGCGGCTCTCTGGAAACACCATATATTTT.

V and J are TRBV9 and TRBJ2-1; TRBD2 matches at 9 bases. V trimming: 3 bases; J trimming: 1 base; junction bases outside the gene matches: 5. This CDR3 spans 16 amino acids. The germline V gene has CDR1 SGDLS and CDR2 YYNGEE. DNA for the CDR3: TGTGCCAGCAGCGATGGCGGGGGGGCTTCCTACAATGAGCAGTTCTTC. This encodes CASSDGGGASYNEQFF.

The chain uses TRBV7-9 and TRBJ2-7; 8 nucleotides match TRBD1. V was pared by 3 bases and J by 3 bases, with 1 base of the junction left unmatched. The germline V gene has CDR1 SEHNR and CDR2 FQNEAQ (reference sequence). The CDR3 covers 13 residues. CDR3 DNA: TGTGCCAGCAGCTTCGGACAGGGCTACGAGCAGTACTTC. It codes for CASSFGQGYEQYF.

The CDR3 loop reads CASSYYFEKLFF. The DNA of the CDR3 is TGTGCCAGCAGTTACTACTTTGAAAAACTGTTTTTT. The chain is built from TRBV6-2 or TRBV6-3 and TRBJ1-4; D gene ambiguous. Germline CDR1 reads MNHEY; CDR2 reads SVGEGT. V lost 1 base and J lost 7, with 4 bases in between. There are 12 residues in the CDR3.